A single sample is the source of the 24 T cell receptor beta chains below, sequenced in a study of blood T cell repertoires in COVID-19. Measured with immunoSEQ multiplex PCR; TCRdb has only the in-frame clones, and not every one. The sample has a few hundred thousand clones, approximately 90% seen once. Input material: PBMCs or T cells enriched from blood (not recorded which). The receptor source for this set is a woman between 18 and 29 years old who had been exposed to COVID-19.

This clone was seen only once. The chain combines TRBV6-6 with TRBJ1-3, with 9 positions matching TRBD1. V was clipped by 7 bases and J by 7 bases; unmatched bases: 11. From germline, CDR1 is MNHNY and CDR2 SVGAGI (reference sequence). There are 15 residues in the CDR3. This CDR3 is CASTTGTGTTNTIYF. The CDR3 DNA follows: TGTGCCAGCACCACCGGGACAGGGACTACGAACACCATATATTTT.

The chain joins TRBV28 to TRBJ2-7; TRBD1 agrees at 8 bases. Unmatched junction bases numbered 6, after V lost 3 bases and J lost 5 bases. The CDR3 sequence is 14 residues long. The V gene's germline CDR1 is MDHEN and CDR2 SYDVKM. DNA for the CDR3: TGTGCCAGCAGTTTGGCAGGGGGCATCAACGAGCAGTACTTC. This encodes CASSLAGGINEQYF.

This clone is a singleton in its sample. Here the CDR3 DNA reads TGTGCCAGTAGTACAGGGACAGGGGGATTCCGGGAGACCCAGTACTTC. Translated, it gives CASSTGTGGFRETQYF. The V call is TRBV19, the J call TRBJ2-5, with 11 positions matching TRBD1. Looked up from germline, CDR1 is LNHDA and CDR2 is SQIVND (reference sequence). After removal of 4 bases from V and 5 bases from J, the junction contained 9 bases not matched to a gene. This CDR3 contains 16 residues.

J is TRBJ2-5 and V is TRBV7-2; 7 nucleotides agree with TRBD2. The V segment lost 5 bases and the J segment 4 bases; nucleotides outside the gene matches: 10. The CDR3 has 15 residues. Germline V lookup: CDR1 SGHTA, CDR2 FQGNSA. CDR3 in amino acids: CASSPRGGWVETQYF. Written as DNA, the CDR3 is TGTGCCAGCAGCCCTCGGGGAGGGTGGGTAGAGACCCAGTACTTC. Based on the CDR3 plus reference TRBV7-2 and TRBJ2-5, the full variable domain is GAGVSQSPSNKVTEKGKDVELRCDPISGHTALYWYRQSLGQGLEFLIYFQGNSAPDKSGLPSDRFSAERTGGSVSTLTIQRTQQEDSAVYLCASSPRGGWVETQYFGPGTRLLVL.

CDR3 sequence: CASRGQGHTGELFF. CDR3 bases: TGTGCCAGCAGAGGACAGGGGCACACCGGGGAGCTGTTTTTT. The chain recombines TRBV6-6 with TRBJ2-2, with 9 bases aligning to TRBD1. CDR3 size: 14 residues. V shed 6 bases and J 3 bases; nucleotides not matched to a gene: 2. From germline, CDR1 is MNHNY and CDR2 SVGAGI (reference sequence).

In this sample, this clone turned up a few times. The CDR3 loop reads CASSHGPGTGDQPQHF. The CDR3 DNA reads as TGCGCCAGCAGCCATGGGCCGGGGACAGGGGATCAGCCCCAGCATTTT. The V and J genes are TRBV4-1 and TRBJ1-5; 10 bases match TRBD1. Germline-derived CDR1 and CDR2 are MGHRA and YSYEKL. The trim removed 3 bases at V and 5 bases at J, leaving 7 bases unmatched. This CDR3 spans 16 amino acids.

This clone has just a few counts. The chain recombines TRBV7-8 with TRBJ2-1; 15 bases fit TRBD2. V shed 1 base, J shed 9 bases, and the junction held 16 bases outside the gene matches. CDR1 and CDR2 (germline): SGHVS, FQNEAQ. This CDR3 region has 20 residues. CDR3: CASSLGLGLAGGPAVSEQFF. CDR3 DNA sequence: TGTGCCAGCAGCTTAGGCTTAGGACTAGCGGGAGGGCCGGCGGTGAGTGAGCAGTTCTTC. Using reference TRBV7-8 and TRBJ2-1 for the parts outside the CDR3, the full variable domain is GAGVSQSPRYKVAKRGQDVALRCDPISGHVSLFWYQQALGQGPEFLTYFQNEAQLDKSGLPSDRFFAERPEGSVSTLKIQRTQQEDSAVYLCASSLGLGLAGGPAVSEQFFGPGTRLTVL.

J is TRBJ2-1 and V is TRBV10-3; 8 positions agree with TRBD2. Germline CDR1 ENHRY, CDR2 SYGVKD. The CDR3 extends over 16 amino acids. The V segment lost 4 bases and the J segment 6 bases; nucleotides outside the gene matches: 11. The CDR3 sequence: CAISVSGGALGNEQFF. The CDR3 nucleotides are TGTGCCATCAGTGTATCGGGGGGGGCGCTGGGCAATGAGCAGTTCTTC.

In this sample, this clone turned up once. V and J are TRBV9 and TRBJ2-1, with D perhaps matching TRBD2 (7 bases). The V gene's germline CDR1 is SGDLS and CDR2 YYNGEE. The CDR3 loop spans 16 amino acids. V gave up 3 bases and J gave up 1 base, with 14 bases separating them. The CDR3, as DNA: TGTGCCAGCAGCGACAGAGGGGGGGCGTCCTACAATGAGCAGTTCTTC. Translation gives CASSDRGGASYNEQFF.

The table lists this clone with a few counts. J is TRBJ2-1 and V is TRBV7-2, with 11 nucleotides matching TRBD2. CDR3 length equals 19 residues. Germline V CDR1 and CDR2: SGHTA, FQGNSA. The trim removed 5 bases at V and 7 bases at J, leaving 19 bases unmatched. The chain's CDR3 is CASSPRGGAGLAVRNEQFF. Here the CDR3 DNA reads TGTGCCAGCAGCCCCAGAGGGGGGGCGGGACTAGCGGTGAGGAATGAGCAGTTCTTC. Full variable domain (rest looked up from reference TRBV7-2 and TRBJ2-1): GAGVSQSPSNKVTEKGKDVELRCDPISGHTALYWYRQSLGQGLEFLIYFQGNSAPDKSGLPSDRFSAERTGGSVSTLTIQRTQQEDSAVYLCASSPRGGAGLAVRNEQFFGPGTRLTVL.

This clone appeared a single time. This chain joins TRBV7-2 and TRBJ2-7; 7 nucleotides agree with TRBD2. The germline V gene encodes CDR1 SGHTA and CDR2 FQGNSA. CDR3 size: 15 residues. The J segment lost 4 bases and the V segment lost 4 bases, leaving 10 bases of the junction unmatched. In DNA, the CDR3 is TGTGCCAGCAGCTCCACAAGCGAACTAGCGTACGAGCAGTACTTC. This translates into CASSSTSELAYEQYF.

This sequence joins TRBV7-2 and TRBJ2-7, with D unclear. Germline V gene lookup returns CDR1 SGHTA and CDR2 FQGNSA. The CDR3 is 15 amino acids. V was trimmed by 5 bases and J by 0 bases, leaving 14 bases between them. CDR3: CASSNYLVSSYEQYF. The CDR3 nucleotides read TGTGCCAGCAGCAATTACCTGGTCAGCTCCTACGAGCAGTACTTC.

The V and J genes are TRBV29-1 and TRBJ2-7; 11 bases are shared with TRBD2. This CDR3 is built from 16 residues. Losses at the gene ends were 3 bases for V and 3 bases for J; bases not matched to a gene: 10. Germline V gene data show CDR1 as SQVTM and CDR2 as ANQGSEA. In DNA, the CDR3 is TGCAGCGTTGAGGGGGCTAGCGGGAGGTCTGACTACGAGCAGTACTTC. Protein sequence: CSVEGASGRSDYEQYF.

The rearrangement uses TRBV18 and TRBJ1-4, with D perhaps TRBD1 (5 bases). CDR3 size: 14 residues. Trimming stripped 3 bases from V and 8 bases from J, with 13 bases between. Germline values: CDR1 KGHSH, CDR2 LQKENI. The CDR3 region has the DNA TGTGCCAGCTCACCTATCAGGGTTTGGGAAAAACTGTTTTTT. Translating gives CASSPIRVWEKLFF.

CDR3 in DNA: TGTGCCAGCAGGGGGACTAGCGGGACCTACGAGCAGTACTTC. Amino acids: CASRGTSGTYEQYF. The J gene is TRBJ2-7, the V gene TRBV2; 13 nucleotides align to TRBD2. With V trimmed by 6 bases and J by 2 bases, 1 base remained unmatched. The CDR3 covers 14 residues. Germline lookup yields CDR1 SNHLY and CDR2 FYNNEI.

V and J are TRBV19 and TRBJ2-7; D ambiguous. Trimming took 5 bases from V and 5 from J, leaving 10 bases between them. Germline assignment: CDR1 LNHDA and CDR2 SQIVND (reference sequence). The CDR3 runs to 12 residues. CDR3 in amino acids: CASSSRVDEQYF. As DNA, the CDR3 is TGTGCCAGTAGTTCCCGGGTAGACGAGCAGTACTTC.

The J gene is TRBJ1-1, the V gene TRBV7-2; D unclear. The germline V gene encodes CDR1 SGHTA and CDR2 FQGNSA. This CDR3 spans 13 amino acids. The V and J ends lost 1 base and 9 bases respectively, with 12 bases between them. The DNA for the CDR3 is TGTGCCAGCAGCTTAGAGGCAGGAAGAAAAGCTTTCTTT. Protein: CASSLEAGRKAFF.

The V gene is TRBV15, the J gene TRBJ2-7; the D is unclear. V was cut by 5 bases and J by 0 bases, with 14 bases left in between. The CDR3 sequence is 15 residues long. Germline CDR1 LNHNV, CDR2 YYDKDF (reference sequence). CDR3 sequence (DNA): TGTGCCACCAGCTCCCTCTATTTCGGCTCCTACGAGCAGTACTTC. Protein product: CATSSLYFGSYEQYF.

This clone was detected only once. The V gene is TRBV27, the J gene TRBJ2-7; TRBD1 matches 10 bases. The ends lost 8 bases at V and 2 bases at J; junction bases unmatched: 6. This CDR3 has 14 residues. Looked up from germline, CDR1 is MNHEY and CDR2 is SMNVEV (reference sequence). CDR3 coding DNA: TGTGCCAGCCGACAGGGGGCGGGCGCCTACGAGCAGTACTTC. Translation gives CASRQGAGAYEQYF.

The chain uses TRBV7-9 and TRBJ1-4; D is undetermined. V was cut by 0 bases and J by 0 bases, with 2 bases left in between. The germline gives CDR1 SEHNR, CDR2 FQNEAQ (reference sequence). The CDR3 has 14 residues. The CDR3 coding sequence is TGTGCCAGCAGCTTAGCCTCAACTAATGAAAAACTGTTTTTT. Protein: CASSLASTNEKLFF. The full variable domain, rest sourced from reference TRBV7-9 and TRBJ1-4, is DTGVSQNPRHKITKRGQNVTFRCDPISEHNRLYWYRQTLGQGPEFLTYFQNEAQLEKSRLLSDRFSAERPKGSFSTLEIQRTEQGDSAMYLCASSLASTNEKLFFGSGTQLSVL.

The chain recombines TRBV7-2 with TRBJ2-6; 9 bases are shared with TRBD1. CDR3 size: 17 residues. Germline V lookup: CDR1 SGHTA, CDR2 FQGNSA. Losses at the gene ends were 7 bases for V and 0 bases for J; bases not matched to a gene: 7. The CDR3, as DNA: TGTGCCAGCAACCCGGGACAGGGAGACTCTGGGGCCAACGTCCTGACTTTC. It encodes CASNPGQGDSGANVLTF.

The sample holds a few counts of this clone. This chain uses TRBV5-1 with TRBJ2-7; D is perhaps TRBD2 (5 bases). The V end lost 1 base, the J end lost 6 bases, and 14 bases lay between the germline ends. The germline V gene encodes CDR1 SGHRS and CDR2 YFSETQ. This CDR3 region has 14 residues. The CDR3 reads CASSLSAPEGEQYF. The CDR3 DNA follows: TGCGCCAGCAGCTTGAGTGCCCCTGAGGGCGAGCAGTACTTC.

CDR3: CASSHFGANYGYTF. CDR3 in DNA: TGTGCCAGCAGCCATTTCGGGGCTAACTATGGCTACACCTTC. The chain is built from TRBV3-1 (or the pseudogene TRBV3-2) and TRBJ1-2; the D is unclear. The germline gives CDR1 LGHDT, CDR2 YNNKEL (reference sequence). The CDR3 is 14 amino acids. V dropped 3 bases and J dropped 0 bases, with 8 bases sitting between them.

CDR3 sequence reads: CASTWDSEDTEAFF. CDR3 sequence (DNA): TGTGCCAGCACTTGGGACAGTGAGGACACTGAAGCTTTCTTT. The V gene is TRBV2, the J gene TRBJ1-1; 7 bases align to TRBD1. From germline, CDR1 is SNHLY and CDR2 FYNNEI. The V and J ends lost 7 bases and 3 bases, in that order; junction bases with no gene match: 8. This CDR3 spans 14 amino acids.